This T cell receptor (beta chain) came from a study of breast tumors, draining lymph nodes, adjacent tissues. Trimming shortened V by 1 base and J by 1 base, and 8 bases separated the two germline ends. The germline V gene encodes CDR1 SGHVS and CDR2 FNYEAQ. The CDR3 loop spans 14 amino acids. TCRdb analysed the multiplex PCR reads with MiXCR anew, one entry per CDR3 protein. The sample records under 15,000 distinct CDR3 sequences, under 40% being singletons. The sequence was collected from a female donor with breast cancer. Some clones in this sample may be carry-over from other donors' samples. The sequenced material came from breast tumor tissue. The rearrangement joins TRBV7-6 to TRBJ2-7; maybe TRBD2 (6 bases). CDR3 coding DNA: TGTGCCAGCAGCTTAGAGGAGGGATCCTACGAGCAGTACTTC. This sequence encodes CASSLEEGSYEQYF. The complete variable domain, with remaining parts taken from reference TRBV7-6 and TRBJ2-7, reads GAGVSQSPRYKVTKRGQDVALRCDPISGHVSLYWYRQALGQGPEFLTYFNYEAQQDKSGLPNDRFSAERPEGSISTLTIQRTEQRDSAMYRCASSLEEGSYEQYFGPGTRLTVT.